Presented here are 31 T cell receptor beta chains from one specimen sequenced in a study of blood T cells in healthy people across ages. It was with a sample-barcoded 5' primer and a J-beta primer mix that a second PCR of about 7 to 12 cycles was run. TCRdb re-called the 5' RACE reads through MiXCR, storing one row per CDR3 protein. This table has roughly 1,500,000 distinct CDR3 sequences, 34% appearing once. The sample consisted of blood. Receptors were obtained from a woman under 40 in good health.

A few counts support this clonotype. The CDR3 sequence: CASSEGTGNYEQYF. For the CDR3, the DNA is TGTGCCAGCAGCGAAGGGACAGGGAACTACGAGCAGTACTTC. The chain couples TRBV4-2 to TRBJ2-7; 9 nucleotides line up with TRBD1. V shed 5 bases, J shed 3 bases, and the junction held 5 bases outside the gene matches. The CDR3 sequence is 14 residues long. Germline CDR1 is LGHNA and CDR2 is YNFKEQ.

The CDR3 region is CASSEVEGIYEQFF. The CDR3 DNA reads TGTGCCAGCAGTGAAGTTGAGGGAATCTATGAGCAGTTCTTC. This rearrangement joins TRBV2 to TRBJ2-1, with TRBD2 as a possible D gene (5 bases). The germline V gene has CDR1 SNHLY and CDR2 FYNNEI. The length of the CDR3 is 14 residues. Trimming stripped 1 base from V and 8 bases from J, with 12 bases between.

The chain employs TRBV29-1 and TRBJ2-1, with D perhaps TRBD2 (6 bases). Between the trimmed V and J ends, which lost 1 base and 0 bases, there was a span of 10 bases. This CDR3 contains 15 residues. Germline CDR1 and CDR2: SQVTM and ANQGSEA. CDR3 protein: CSVEGRGNSYNEQFF. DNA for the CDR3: TGCAGCGTTGAAGGACGGGGGAACTCCTACAATGAGCAGTTCTTC.

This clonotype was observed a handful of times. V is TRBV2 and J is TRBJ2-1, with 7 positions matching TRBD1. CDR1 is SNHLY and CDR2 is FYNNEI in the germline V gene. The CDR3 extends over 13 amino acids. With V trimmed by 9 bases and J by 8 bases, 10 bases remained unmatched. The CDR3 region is CASPKSTGDEQFF. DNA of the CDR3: TGTGCCAGTCCGAAGTCCACAGGGGATGAGCAGTTCTTC.

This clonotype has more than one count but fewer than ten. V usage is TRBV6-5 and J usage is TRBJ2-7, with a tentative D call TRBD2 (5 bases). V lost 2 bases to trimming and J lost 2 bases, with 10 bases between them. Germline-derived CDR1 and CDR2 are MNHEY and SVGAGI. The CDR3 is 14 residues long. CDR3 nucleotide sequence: TGTGCCAGCAGTTACGAGGGTCGTCCCTACGAGCAGTACTTC. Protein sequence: CASSYEGRPYEQYF.

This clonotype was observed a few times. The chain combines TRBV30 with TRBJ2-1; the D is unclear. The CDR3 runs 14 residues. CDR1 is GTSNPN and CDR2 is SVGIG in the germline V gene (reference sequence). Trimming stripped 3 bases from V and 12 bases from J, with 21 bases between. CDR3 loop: CAWSVLKSSPGQFF. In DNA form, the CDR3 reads TGTGCCTGGAGCGTACTAAAATCTAGTCCGGGGCAGTTCTTC.

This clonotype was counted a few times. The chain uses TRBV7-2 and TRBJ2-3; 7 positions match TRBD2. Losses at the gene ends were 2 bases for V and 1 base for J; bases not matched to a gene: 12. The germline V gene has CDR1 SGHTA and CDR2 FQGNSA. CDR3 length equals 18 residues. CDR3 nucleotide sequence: TGTGCCAGCAGCTTAATAAGGCGCAGGACTAGGGGCACAGATACGCAGTATTTT. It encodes CASSLIRRRTRGTDTQYF.

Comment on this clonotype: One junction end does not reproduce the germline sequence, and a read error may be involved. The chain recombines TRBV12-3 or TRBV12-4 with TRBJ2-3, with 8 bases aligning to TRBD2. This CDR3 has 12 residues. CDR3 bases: TGTGCCAGCAGCACTAGCGGAGATGCGCAGTATTTT. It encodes CASSTSGDAQYF.

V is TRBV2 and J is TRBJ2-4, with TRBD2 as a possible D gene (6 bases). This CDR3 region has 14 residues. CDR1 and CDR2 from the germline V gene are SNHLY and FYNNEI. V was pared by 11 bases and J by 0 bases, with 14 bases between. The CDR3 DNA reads TGTGCCCGGGGCGGGAAGCTAGCCAAAAACATTCAGTACTTC. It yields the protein CARGGKLAKNIQYF.

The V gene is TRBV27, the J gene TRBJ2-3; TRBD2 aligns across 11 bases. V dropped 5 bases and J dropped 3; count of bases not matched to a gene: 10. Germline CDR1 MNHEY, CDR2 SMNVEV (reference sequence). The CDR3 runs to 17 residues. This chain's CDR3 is CASSPLLAGGNTDTQYF. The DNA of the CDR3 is TGTGCCAGCAGTCCCCTTCTAGCGGGAGGTAATACAGATACGCAGTATTTT.

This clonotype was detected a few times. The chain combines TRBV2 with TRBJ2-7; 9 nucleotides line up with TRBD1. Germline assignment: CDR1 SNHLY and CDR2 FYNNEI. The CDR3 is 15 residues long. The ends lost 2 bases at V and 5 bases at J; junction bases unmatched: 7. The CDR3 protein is CASSENPGQGDEQYF. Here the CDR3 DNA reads TGTGCCAGCAGTGAAAACCCGGGACAGGGAGACGAGCAGTACTTC.

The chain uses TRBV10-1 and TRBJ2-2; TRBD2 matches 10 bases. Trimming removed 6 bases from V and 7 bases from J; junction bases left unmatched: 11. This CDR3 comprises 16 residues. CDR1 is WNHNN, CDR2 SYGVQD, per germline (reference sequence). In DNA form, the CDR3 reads TGCGCCAGCAGCCTCGAGCGGGAGGGCCCCAGCGGGGAGCTGTTTTTT. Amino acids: CASSLEREGPSGELFF.

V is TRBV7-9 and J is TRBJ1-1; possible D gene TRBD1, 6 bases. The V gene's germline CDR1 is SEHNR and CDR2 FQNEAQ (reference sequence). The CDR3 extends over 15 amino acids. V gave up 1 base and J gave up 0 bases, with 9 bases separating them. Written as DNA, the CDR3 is TGTGCCAGCAGCTTAGGGGACATCATGAACACTGAAGCTTTCTTT. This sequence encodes CASSLGDIMNTEAFF.

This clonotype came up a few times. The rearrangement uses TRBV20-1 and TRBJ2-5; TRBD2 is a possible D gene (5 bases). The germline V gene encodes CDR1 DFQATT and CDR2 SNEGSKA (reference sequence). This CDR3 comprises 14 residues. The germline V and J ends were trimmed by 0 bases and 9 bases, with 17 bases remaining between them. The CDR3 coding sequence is TGCAGTGCTAGAGATCGGATGGGCGGGTTGCCCCAGTACTTC. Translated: CSARDRMGGLPQYF.

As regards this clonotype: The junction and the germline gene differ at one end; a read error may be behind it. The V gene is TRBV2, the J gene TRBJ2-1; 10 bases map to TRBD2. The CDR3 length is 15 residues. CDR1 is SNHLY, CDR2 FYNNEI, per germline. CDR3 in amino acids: CTSSPKRGGYNEQFF. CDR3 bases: TGTACCAGCAGTCCGAAGCGGGGGGGCTACAATGAGCAGTTCTTC.

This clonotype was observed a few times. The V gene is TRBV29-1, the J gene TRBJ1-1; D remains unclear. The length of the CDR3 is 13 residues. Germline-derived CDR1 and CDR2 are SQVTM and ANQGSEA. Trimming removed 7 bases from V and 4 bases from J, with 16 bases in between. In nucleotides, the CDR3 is TGCAGCGGTGGACGGCGGGGTCGCACTGAAGCTTTCTTT. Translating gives CSGGRRGRTEAFF. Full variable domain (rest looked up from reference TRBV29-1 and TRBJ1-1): SAVISQKPSRDICQRGTSLTIQCQVDSQVTMMFWYRQQPGQSLTLIATANQGSEATYESGFVIDKFPISRPNLTFSTLTVSNMSPEDSSIYLCSGGRRGRTEAFFGQGTRLTVV.

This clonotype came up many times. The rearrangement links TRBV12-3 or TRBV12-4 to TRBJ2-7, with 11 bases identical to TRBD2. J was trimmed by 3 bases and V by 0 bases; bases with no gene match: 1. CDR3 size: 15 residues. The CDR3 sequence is CASSLALAGGYEQYF. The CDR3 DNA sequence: TGTGCCAGCAGTTTAGCCCTAGCGGGAGGCTACGAGCAGTACTTC.

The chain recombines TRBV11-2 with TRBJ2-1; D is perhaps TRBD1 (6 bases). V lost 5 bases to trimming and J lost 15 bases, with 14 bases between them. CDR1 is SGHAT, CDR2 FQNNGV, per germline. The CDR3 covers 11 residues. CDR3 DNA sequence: TGTGCCAGCAGCACAGGGACCCCTCTGTTCTTC. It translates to CASSTGTPLFF.

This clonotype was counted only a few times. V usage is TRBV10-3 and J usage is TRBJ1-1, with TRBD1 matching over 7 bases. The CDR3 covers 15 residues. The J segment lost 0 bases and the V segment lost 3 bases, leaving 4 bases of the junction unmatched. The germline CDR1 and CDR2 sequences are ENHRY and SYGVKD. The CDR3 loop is CAISDRGLLNTEAFF. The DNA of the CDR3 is TGTGCCATCAGTGATAGGGGGCTGCTGAACACTGAAGCTTTCTTT.

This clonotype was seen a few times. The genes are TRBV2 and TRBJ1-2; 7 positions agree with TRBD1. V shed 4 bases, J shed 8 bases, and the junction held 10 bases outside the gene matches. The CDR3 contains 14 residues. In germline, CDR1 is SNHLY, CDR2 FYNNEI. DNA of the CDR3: TGTGCCAGCAGTGGACAGGGCTCTTTAGGGGGCTACACCTTC. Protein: CASSGQGSLGGYTF.

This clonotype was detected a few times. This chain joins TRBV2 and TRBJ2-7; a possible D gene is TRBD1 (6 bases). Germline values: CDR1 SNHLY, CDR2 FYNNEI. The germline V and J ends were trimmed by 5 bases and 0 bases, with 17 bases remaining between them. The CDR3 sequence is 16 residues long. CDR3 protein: CASSLRQAVSSYEQYF. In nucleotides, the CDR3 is TGTGCCAGCAGTCTCAGACAGGCTGTAAGCTCCTACGAGCAGTACTTC.

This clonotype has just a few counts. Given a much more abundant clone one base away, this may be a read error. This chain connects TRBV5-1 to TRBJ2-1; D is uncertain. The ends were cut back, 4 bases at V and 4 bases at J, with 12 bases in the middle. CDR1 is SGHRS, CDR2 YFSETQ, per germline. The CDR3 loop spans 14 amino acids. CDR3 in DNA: TGCGCCAGCAGCCGTGGGCAGACTTACAATGAGCAGTTCTTC. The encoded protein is CASSRGQTYNEQFF.

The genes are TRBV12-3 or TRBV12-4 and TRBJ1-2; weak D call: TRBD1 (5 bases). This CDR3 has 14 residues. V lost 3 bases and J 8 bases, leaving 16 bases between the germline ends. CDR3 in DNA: TGTGCCAGCAGTTTTGGGGGGGTTTCTGGAGGCTACACCTTC. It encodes CASSFGGVSGGYTF.

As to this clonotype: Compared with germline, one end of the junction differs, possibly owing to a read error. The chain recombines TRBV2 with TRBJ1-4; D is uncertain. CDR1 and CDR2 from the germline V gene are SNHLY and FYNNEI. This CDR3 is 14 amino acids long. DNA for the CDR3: TGTGCCAGCAGTGATTTGCAGACTACTGAAAAACTGTTTTTT. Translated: CASSDLQTTEKLFF. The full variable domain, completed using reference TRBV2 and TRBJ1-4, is EPEVTQTPSHQVTQMGQEVILRCVPISNHLYFYWYRQILGQKVEFLVSFYNNEISEKSEIFDDQFSVERPDGSNFTLKIRSTKLEDSAMYFCASSDLQTTEKLFFGSGTQLSVL.

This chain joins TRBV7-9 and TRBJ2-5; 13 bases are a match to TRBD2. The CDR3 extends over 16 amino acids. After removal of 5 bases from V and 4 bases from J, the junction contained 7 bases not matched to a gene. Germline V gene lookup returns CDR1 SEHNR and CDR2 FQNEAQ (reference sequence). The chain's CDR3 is CASSMGLAGLRETQYF. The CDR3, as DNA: TGTGCCAGCAGCATGGGACTAGCGGGACTCCGAGAGACCCAGTACTTC.

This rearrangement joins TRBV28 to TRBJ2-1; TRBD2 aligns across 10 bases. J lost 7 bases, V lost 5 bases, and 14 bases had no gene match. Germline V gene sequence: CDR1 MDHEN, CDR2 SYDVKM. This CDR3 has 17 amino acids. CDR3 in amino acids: CASSLPPGASGRNEQFF. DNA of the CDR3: TGTGCCAGCAGTCTCCCCCCTGGGGCTAGCGGGAGAAATGAGCAGTTCTTC.

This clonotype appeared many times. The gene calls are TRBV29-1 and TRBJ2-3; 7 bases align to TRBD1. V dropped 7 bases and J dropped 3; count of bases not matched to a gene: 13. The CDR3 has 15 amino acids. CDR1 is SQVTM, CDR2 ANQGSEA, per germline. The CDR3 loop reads CSGVGWQTGTDTQYF. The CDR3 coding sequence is TGCAGCGGTGTGGGGTGGCAGACAGGGACAGATACGCAGTATTTT.

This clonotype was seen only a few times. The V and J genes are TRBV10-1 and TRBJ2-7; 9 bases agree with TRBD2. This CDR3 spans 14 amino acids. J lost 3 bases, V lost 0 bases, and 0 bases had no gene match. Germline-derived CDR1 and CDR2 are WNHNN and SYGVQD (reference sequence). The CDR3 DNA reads TGCGCCAGCAGTGAGTCGACTAGCGGCTACGAGCAGTACTTC. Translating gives CASSESTSGYEQYF.

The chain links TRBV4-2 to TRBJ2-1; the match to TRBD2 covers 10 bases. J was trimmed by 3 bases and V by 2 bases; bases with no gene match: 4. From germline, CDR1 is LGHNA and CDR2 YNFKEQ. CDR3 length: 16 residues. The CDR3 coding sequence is TGTGCCAGCAGCCAACTAAGCGGGGGGGTCTACAATGAGCAGTTCTTC. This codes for CASSQLSGGVYNEQFF.

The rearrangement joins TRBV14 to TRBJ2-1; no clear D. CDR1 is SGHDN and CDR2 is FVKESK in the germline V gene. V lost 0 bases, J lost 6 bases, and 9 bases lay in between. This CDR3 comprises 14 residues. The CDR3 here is CASSQEGLGNEQFF. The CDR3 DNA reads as TGTGCCAGCAGCCAAGAAGGTCTCGGCAATGAGCAGTTCTTC. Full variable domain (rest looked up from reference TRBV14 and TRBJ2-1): EAGVTQFPSHSVIEKGQTVTLRCDPISGHDNLYWYRRVMGKEIKFLLHFVKESKQDESGMPNNRFLAERTGGTYSTLKVQPAELEDSGVYFCASSQEGLGNEQFFGPGTRLTVL.

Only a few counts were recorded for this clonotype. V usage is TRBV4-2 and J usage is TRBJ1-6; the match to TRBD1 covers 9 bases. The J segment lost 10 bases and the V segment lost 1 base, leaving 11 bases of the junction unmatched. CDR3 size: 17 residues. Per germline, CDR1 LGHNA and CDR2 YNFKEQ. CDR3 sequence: CASSQAVEGTGYSPLHF. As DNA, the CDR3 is TGTGCCAGCAGCCAAGCGGTAGAGGGGACAGGGTACTCACCCCTCCACTTT.